This T cell receptor (beta chain) was sequenced in a study of blood T cell repertoires in COVID-19. Whole-study context: The origin of the acute and convalescent COVID-19 samples was the United States, Italy and Spain. The cDNA or gDNA used as material had been derived from T cells, B-cell-depleted T cells, or PBMCs.

This CDR3 has 15 amino acids. The V gene's germline CDR1 is MNHEY and CDR2 SMNVEV (reference sequence). J lost 7 bases, V lost 6 bases, and 12 bases had no gene match. Per the study methods: Counts of nucleated cells, estimated from reference gene primer amplification, were obtained. Profiled with immunoSEQ multiplex PCR; TCRdb holds only in-frame clones, not every one. From that table come the V and J calls and clone size; the DNA was used to work out D and trimming. The table lists fewer than 80,000 clones, approximately 88% of them singletons, with more than 7.5% in the top ten. V usage is TRBV27 and J usage is TRBJ2-7; 10 bases agree with TRBD1. The clonotype was recovered from a man aged 25-40 years with acute or convalescent COVID-19. Sequenced sample: peripheral blood. Here the CDR3 reads CASSSGGQGVGEQYF. The CDR3 DNA sequence: TGTGCCAGCAGCTCCGGCGGACAGGGGGTCGGTGAGCAGTACTTC.